These 30 T cell receptor beta chains originate from one sample sequenced in a study of CD8+ T cells in alopecia areata. The sample's treatment: oral pan-JAK inhibitor, 5-10 mg twice daily. Sequencing templates came from extracted RNA that was reverse transcribed into cDNA. Profiled with immunoSEQ multiplex PCR; TCRdb holds only in-frame clones, not every one. The sample includes about 70,000 clones, 25% to 30% seen only once; the top ten take about 16%. Material: CD8+ T cells sorted from blood, obtained at week 4, from a patient treated with tofacitinib. These TCRs come from a human donor with alopecia areata.

This clone turned up a few times. The DNA of the CDR3 is TGCAGCATACCGGGACAAAACACCGGGGAGCTGTTTTTT. Translated, it gives CSIPGQNTGELFF. This chain connects TRBV29-1 to TRBJ2-2, with D possibly TRBD1 on 6 matching bases. The CDR3 extends over 13 amino acids. Trimming cost V 8 bases and J 2 bases, with 12 bases left between them. Germline V lookup: CDR1 SQVTM, CDR2 ANQGSEA.

This clone has a handful of counts. V gene TRBV29-1 combines with J gene TRBJ1-1; a possible D gene is TRBD1 (6 bases). This CDR3 comprises 12 residues. CDR1 SQVTM and CDR2 ANQGSEA come from the germline V gene. The germline V and J ends were trimmed by 7 bases and 1 base, with 10 bases remaining between them. CDR3 region: CSAEGGNTEAFF. Written as DNA, the CDR3 is TGCAGCGCTGAGGGGGGGAACACTGAAGCTTTCTTT.

The V and J genes are TRBV4-1 and TRBJ2-1, with a possible D match to TRBD2 (6 bases). CDR3 length: 14 amino acids. The V gene lost 2 bases and the J gene lost 7 bases, with 12 bases spanning the gap. Germline CDR1 reads MGHRA; CDR2 reads YSYEKL. Here the CDR3 DNA reads TGCGCCAGCAGCCAAAGCGCGCGGGGAAATGAGCAGTTCTTC. Its protein product is CASSQSARGNEQFF.

This chain uses TRBV29-1 with TRBJ1-1, with a tentative D call TRBD1 (5 bases). The V gene lost 4 bases and the J gene lost 0 bases, with 21 bases spanning the gap. Germline V gives CDR1 SQVTM, CDR2 ANQGSEA. This CDR3 contains 17 residues. The CDR3 sequence: CSVVGTASHLMNTEAFF. CDR3 DNA: TGCAGCGTTGTAGGGACGGCGAGTCACCTCATGAACACTGAAGCTTTCTTT.

CDR3 sequence: CASATPGQAIEAFF. CDR3 nucleotide sequence: TGTGCCAGTGCAACACCGGGACAGGCCATTGAAGCTTTCTTT. The chain joins TRBV19 to TRBJ1-1, with 8 bases aligning to TRBD1. Losses at the gene ends were 8 bases for V and 7 bases for J; bases not matched to a gene: 12. The CDR3 sequence is 14 residues long. Per the germline V gene, CDR1 is LNHDA and CDR2 is SQIVND (reference sequence).

This clone was found a few times. The chain combines TRBV4-2 with TRBJ2-2; 7 bases line up with TRBD2. Germline loops: CDR1 LGHNA, CDR2 YNFKEQ. This CDR3 is built from 16 residues. V dropped 3 bases and J dropped 3; count of bases not matched to a gene: 7. The CDR3 protein is CASSQSGAGYTGELFF. The CDR3 DNA follows: TGTGCCAGCAGCCAGAGCGGGGCGGGGTACACCGGGGAGCTGTTTTTT.

The J gene is TRBJ2-2, the V gene TRBV28; weak D call: TRBD2 (6 bases). The length of the CDR3 is 16 residues. V was clipped by 3 bases and J by 2 bases, with 13 bases between them. The V gene's germline CDR1 is MDHEN and CDR2 SYDVKM. The CDR3 DNA is TGTGCCAGCAGTTTTCTAGCGCAAACTAACACCGGGGAGCTGTTTTTT. The encoded protein is CASSFLAQTNTGELFF.

This clone appeared a few times. The rearrangement uses TRBV5-1 and TRBJ1-2, with D possibly being TRBD1 (5 bases). This CDR3 is 15 amino acids long. Germline CDR1 is SGHRS and CDR2 is YFSETQ. With 3 bases removed from V and 5 bases from J, the gap between germline ends came to 17 bases. This CDR3 is CASSSPGQVGYGYTF. CDR3 coding DNA: TGCGCCAGCAGCTCTCCAGGACAAGTAGGATATGGCTACACCTTC.

The chain combines TRBV4-1 with TRBJ2-5; D is unresolved. CDR1 MGHRA and CDR2 YSYEKL come from the germline V gene. This CDR3 is 15 amino acids long. Trimming removed 0 bases from V and 5 bases from J, with 13 bases in between. The CDR3 loop is CASSQDVRVGETQYF. In DNA, the CDR3 is TGCGCCAGCAGCCAAGATGTTAGGGTTGGGGAGACCCAGTACTTC.

In this sample, this clone is large. This rearrangement joins TRBV30 to TRBJ2-1; perhaps TRBD2 as D (6 bases). CDR1 is GTSNPN, CDR2 SVGIG, per germline (reference sequence). The germline V and J ends were trimmed by 1 base and 4 bases, with 17 bases remaining between them. The CDR3 has 16 residues. The CDR3 region is CAWSGPGLVGYNEQFF. The CDR3 region has the DNA TGTGCCTGGAGTGGGCCGGGACTTGTGGGTTACAATGAGCAGTTCTTC.

This clone was found a few times. The CDR3: CASSRDRQETQYF. The CDR3 region has the DNA TGTGCCAGCAGCCGGGACAGACAAGAGACCCAGTACTTC. V usage is TRBV6-5 and J usage is TRBJ2-5; 7 bases fit TRBD1. V dropped 6 bases and J dropped 2; count of bases not matched to a gene: 3. This CDR3 region has 13 residues. Germline V lookup: CDR1 MNHEY, CDR2 SVGAGI.

This rearrangement joins TRBV28 to TRBJ2-5; D is possibly TRBD2 (6 bases). The CDR3 is 15 residues long. Trimming removed 3 bases at V and 5 bases at J, with 16 bases between. In germline, CDR1 is MDHEN, CDR2 SYDVKM. The CDR3 bases are TGTGCCAGCAGTTTCGGCGGCAGGAGGGCGGAGACCCAGTACTTC. As protein: CASSFGGRRAETQYF. Drawing the rest from reference TRBV28 and TRBJ2-5, the complete variable domain is DVKVTQSSRYLVKRTGEKVFLECVQDMDHENMFWYRQDPGLGLRLIYFSYDVKMKEKGDIPEGYSVSREKKERFSLILESASTNQTSMYLCASSFGGRRAETQYFGPGTRLLVL.

The sample holds a few counts of this clone. CDR3 DNA sequence: TGTGCCAGCAGTCGAGACAGGGGCCGGAACACTGAAGCTTTCTTT. Its translation is CASSRDRGRNTEAFF. The chain employs TRBV28 and TRBJ1-1; 8 nucleotides agree with TRBD1. Germline V gives CDR1 MDHEN, CDR2 SYDVKM. Trimming at V came to 5 bases and at J to 1 base, leaving 6 bases not matched to a gene. This CDR3 is built from 15 residues.

In this sample, this clone turned up many times. The rearrangement links TRBV4-1 to TRBJ2-1; D may correspond to TRBD1 or TRBD2 (6 bases each). Germline CDR1 reads MGHRA; CDR2 reads YSYEKL. The CDR3 is 21 residues long. Trimming took off 0 bases at V and 4 bases at J, with 28 bases between the two ends. The CDR3, as DNA: TGCGCCAGCAGCCAAGACGGATCGGACAGCTTTGTCGGGAGATGGTACAATGAGCAGTTCTTC. Residues: CASSQDGSDSFVGRWYNEQFF.

The J gene is TRBJ1-1, the V gene TRBV6-5, with 10 nucleotides matching TRBD1. Germline assignment: CDR1 MNHEY and CDR2 SVGAGI. V gave up 11 bases and J gave up 7 bases; unmatched junction bases: 4. The CDR3 is made up of 11 amino acids. CDR3 nucleotide sequence: TGTGCCGCCAGGACAGGGGGTGAAGCTTTCTTT. It encodes CAARTGGEAFF.

J is TRBJ2-1 and V is TRBV5-1; 7 bases fit TRBD2. V dropped 1 base and J dropped 0; count of bases not matched to a gene: 10. Germline lookup yields CDR1 SGHRS and CDR2 YFSETQ. The CDR3 is 18 amino acids. CDR3 amino acids: CASSLRLASPRSYNEQFF. In DNA, the CDR3 is TGCGCCAGCAGCTTGAGACTAGCTTCCCCCCGCTCCTACAATGAGCAGTTCTTC.

The V call is TRBV5-1, the J call TRBJ1-2; TRBD1 is a possible D gene (6 bases). There are 14 residues in the CDR3. Trimming removed 0 bases from V and 4 bases from J, with 10 bases in between. Per germline, CDR1 SGHRS and CDR2 YFSETQ. Here the CDR3 reads CASSLETGSYGYTF. For the CDR3, the DNA is TGCGCCAGCAGCTTGGAGACAGGATCCTATGGCTACACCTTC.

This clone was found a few times. This chain connects TRBV28 to TRBJ2-3, with D tentatively TRBD1 (6 bases). V lost 4 bases and J 4 bases, leaving 24 bases between the germline ends. In germline, CDR1 is MDHEN, CDR2 SYDVKM. CDR3 length: 18 amino acids. The CDR3 DNA reads TGTGCCAGCAGTTCCCTCCTACTGACAGGCCCCTCATCAGATACGCAGTATTTT. Its protein is CASSSLLLTGPSSDTQYF.

This clone was recorded a few times. This chain links TRBV18 with TRBJ1-1; a possible D gene is TRBD1 (5 bases). The CDR3 spans 15 residues. Germline CDR1 KGHSH, CDR2 LQKENI. Trimming removed 3 bases at V and 0 bases at J, with 11 bases between. CDR3 in DNA: TGTGCCAGCTCACCGGCACAGGAGGTGAACACTGAAGCTTTCTTT. Translating it yields CASSPAQEVNTEAFF.

The chain is built from TRBV25-1 and TRBJ1-1, with D unresolved. Germline-derived CDR1 and CDR2 are MGHDK and SYGVNS. This CDR3 has 11 amino acids. The germline V and J ends were trimmed by 1 base and 8 bases, with 5 bases remaining between them. The CDR3 nucleotides read TGTGCCAGCAGTGAATCGATAGAAGCTTTCTTT. This encodes CASSESIEAFF.

This clone was counted a few times. V usage is TRBV30 and J usage is TRBJ1-2, with 8 bases matching TRBD1. CDR3 size: 13 residues. Germline V gene data show CDR1 as GTSNPN and CDR2 as SVGIG (reference sequence). With V trimmed by 5 bases and J by 4 bases, 6 bases remained unmatched. The CDR3 DNA is TGTGCCTGGTCAACCGGGACAGGCTATGGCTACACCTTC. Translation gives CAWSTGTGYGYTF.

This sequence joins TRBV7-9 and TRBJ1-2, with D possibly TRBD1 on 6 matching bases. This CDR3 has 13 amino acids. V shed 3 bases and J shed 4 bases, with 9 bases lying between them. The germline gives CDR1 SEHNR, CDR2 FQNEAQ (reference sequence). CDR3 nucleotides: TGTGCCAGCAGCTTGCAGGGGATCTATGGCTACACCTTC. The encoded protein is CASSLQGIYGYTF.

This clone was counted between two and nine times. The chain carries TRBV7-9 and TRBJ2-4; 9 nucleotides align to TRBD1. The CDR3 is 13 amino acids. Germline V CDR1 and CDR2: SEHNR, FQNEAQ (reference sequence). V was clipped by 8 bases and J by 8 bases; unmatched bases: 7. The chain's CDR3 is CASGTGSWDIQYF. CDR3 nucleotide sequence: TGTGCCAGCGGGACAGGGAGTTGGGACATTCAGTACTTC.

The chain combines TRBV29-1 with TRBJ2-1; D remains unclear. The CDR3 is 12 residues long. The germline V and J ends were trimmed by 5 bases and 7 bases, with 12 bases remaining between them. CDR1 is SQVTM and CDR2 is ANQGSEA in the germline V gene. Written as DNA, the CDR3 is TGCAGCGTTCAGACTGACTTGAATGAGCAGTTCTTC. This gives the protein CSVQTDLNEQFF.

This clone was recorded a few times. The chain has TRBV5-6 and TRBJ1-5, with TRBD1 as a possible D gene (6 bases). Germline V gene lookup returns CDR1 SGHDT and CDR2 YYEEEE. CDR3 size: 14 residues. Trimming took off 3 bases at V and 0 bases at J, with 7 bases between the two ends. CDR3 residues: CASSSGVSNQPQHF. In DNA, the CDR3 is TGTGCCAGCAGCTCAGGGGTTAGCAATCAGCCCCAGCATTTT.

The chain links TRBV5-4 to TRBJ2-3; D is undetermined. V lost 5 bases to trimming and J lost 6 bases, with 19 bases between them. Germline values: CDR1 SGHNT, CDR2 YYREEE (reference sequence). The CDR3 runs to 15 residues. The CDR3 nucleotides are TGTGCCAGCAGTCCCACCGTGCTTGCTGGTGATACGCAGTATTTT. Translated: CASSPTVLAGDTQYF. The entire variable domain, with the rest obtained from reference TRBV5-4 and TRBJ2-3, is as follows: ETGVTQSPTHLIKTRGQQVTLRCSSQSGHNTVSWYQQALGQGPQFIFQYYREEENGRGNFPPRFSGLQFPNYSSELNVNALELDDSALYLCASSPTVLAGDTQYFGPGTRLTVL.

This chain connects TRBV25-1 to TRBJ2-1, with D unresolved. The CDR3 length is 15 residues. Germline CDR1 MGHDK, CDR2 SYGVNS. V dropped 2 bases and J dropped 0 bases, with 8 bases sitting between them. The CDR3 loop reads CASSETQSSYNEQFF. For the CDR3, the DNA is TGTGCCAGCAGTGAAACTCAGAGCTCCTACAATGAGCAGTTCTTC.

There are a few counts of this clone. The chain couples TRBV4-1 to TRBJ1-2, with D maybe TRBD1 (5 bases). V lost 1 base and J lost 6, with 15 bases in between. The CDR3 totals 15 residues. The germline CDR1 and CDR2 sequences are MGHRA and YSYEKL. The CDR3 loop reads CASSQASTLGDGYTF. The CDR3 DNA reads as TGCGCCAGCAGCCAAGCATCAACCTTAGGGGATGGCTACACCTTC.

The sample holds a few counts of this clone. The chain couples TRBV14 to TRBJ2-7; D is unresolved. V lost 3 bases and J 7 bases, leaving 16 bases between the germline ends. The CDR3 is made up of 14 amino acids. CDR1 and CDR2 from the germline V gene are SGHDN and FVKESK. CDR3 protein: CASSHFQQPLEQYF. The CDR3 coding sequence is TGTGCCAGCAGCCATTTCCAACAGCCTTTGGAGCAGTACTTC.

This clone has just a few counts. This chain joins TRBV29-1 and TRBJ1-3; possibly TRBD1 for D (5 bases). The CDR3 sequence is 11 residues long. Trimming removed 6 bases from V and 9 bases from J, with 12 bases in between. Germline V CDR1 and CDR2: SQVTM, ANQGSEA. CDR3 sequence: CSVLTGPTIYF. The CDR3, as DNA: TGCAGCGTCTTGACGGGACCCACCATATATTTT.